The 7 T cell receptor beta chains below come from one sample, sequenced in a study of T cell responses to AZD1222 COVID-19 vaccine. Profiled with immunoSEQ multiplex PCR; TCRdb holds only in-frame clones, not every one. The sample has about 120,000 clones, about 90% seen once. The sequencing here drew on peripheral blood, taken on day 0 of AZD1222 vaccination. These receptors all come from an adult in good health.

The chain couples TRBV28 to TRBJ2-1; 11 nucleotides line up with TRBD2. CDR1 and CDR2 (germline): MDHEN, SYDVKM. J lost 8 bases, V lost 11 bases, and 11 bases had no gene match. The CDR3 runs 14 residues. The CDR3 region is CASDTLAGVDEQFF. Written as DNA, the CDR3 is TGTGCCTCGGACACACTAGCGGGGGTGGATGAGCAGTTCTTC.

The chain employs TRBV5-1 and TRBJ1-4; possibly TRBD1 for D (5 bases). Trimming shortened V by 4 bases and J by 3 bases, and 13 bases separated the two germline ends. Looked up from germline, CDR1 is SGHRS and CDR2 is YFSETQ. The CDR3 totals 15 residues. CDR3 nucleotides: TGCGCCAGCAGCCCCGGGGGGAGGTCTAATGAAAAACTGTTTTTT. Amino acid sequence: CASSPGGRSNEKLFF.

The V call is TRBV30, the J call TRBJ1-2, with D perhaps matching TRBD1 (6 bases). V lost 1 base and J lost 5, with 11 bases in between. Germline CDR1 GTSNPN, CDR2 SVGIG (reference sequence). The CDR3 is 13 amino acids. The CDR3 sequence is CAWSGAGAYGYTF. The CDR3 bases are TGTGCCTGGAGTGGGGCAGGGGCATATGGCTACACCTTC.

The genes are TRBV11-2 and TRBJ1-2, with 7 bases that match TRBD1. CDR3 length: 14 residues. The trim removed 5 bases at V and 4 bases at J, leaving 7 bases unmatched. In germline, CDR1 is SGHAT, CDR2 FQNNGV. The DNA for the CDR3 is TGTGCCAGCAGCACACTACAGGGGACCTATGGCTACACCTTC. Residues: CASSTLQGTYGYTF.

V gene TRBV9 combines with J gene TRBJ1-6, with D tentatively TRBD1 (6 bases). Germline assignment: CDR1 SGDLS and CDR2 YYNGEE. V lost 0 bases and J 1 base, leaving 11 bases between the germline ends. This CDR3 has 17 amino acids. The CDR3 DNA reads TGTGCCAGCAGCGTAGGACAGGCTAAGTCCTATAATTCACCCCTCCACTTT. Encoded protein: CASSVGQAKSYNSPLHF.

CDR3 loop: CAQQGELNYGYTF. CDR3 sequence (DNA): TGTGCTCAGCAGGGGGAGCTGAACTATGGCTACACCTTC. This chain uses TRBV27 with TRBJ1-2, with 7 positions matching TRBD1. The CDR3 sequence is 13 residues long. CDR1 is MNHEY, CDR2 SMNVEV, per germline (reference sequence).

This clone appeared a few times. The genes are TRBV3-1 (or the pseudogene TRBV3-2) and TRBJ1-2, with a tentative D call TRBD1 (5 bases). The CDR3 has 12 amino acids. Trimming took 3 bases from V and 8 from J, leaving 10 bases between them. Germline lookup yields CDR1 LGHDT and CDR2 YNNKEL (reference sequence). The CDR3 sequence: CASSQGRGGYTF. The CDR3 DNA is TGTGCCAGCAGCCAGGGACGGGGCGGCTACACCTTC.